This is a list of T cell receptor beta chains from one sample in a study of shared clonotypes between healthy human individuals. Libraries were prepared by immunoSEQ multiplex PCR; TCRdb keeps only in-frame clonotypes and omits some of them. Of over a million clones listed, 95% to 97% were seen once; the top ten hold roughly 1.2%. The material sequenced was naive CD4+ T cells sorted from blood. The receptor source for this set is a man aged 25-45 years in good health. Both conserved end residues are part of each CDR3. Fields, in order: V gene, clone size, J gene, D gene, CDR3 protein, CDR3 DNA. A D gene is named only where the DNA matches it firmly. Size is omitted from some rows. Given values are once, few, many or a class for expanded clones.

v_gene: TRBV11-2; abundance: .; j_gene: TRBJ2-5; d_gene: .; CDR3aa: CASSLWGPETQYF; CDR3nt: TGTGCCAGCAGTCTCTGGGGGCCTGAGACCCAGTACTTC
v_gene: TRBV30; abundance: .; j_gene: TRBJ1-2; d_gene: TRBD1; CDR3aa: CAWSGVGTGRRRGYTF; CDR3nt: TGTGCCTGGAGTGGGGTTGGGACAGGGAGGCGTCGCGGCTACACCTTC
v_gene: TRBV11-3; abundance: .; j_gene: TRBJ2-3; d_gene: TRBD2; CDR3aa: CASSPGLAGGSKDTQYF; CDR3nt: TGTGCCAGCAGCCCCGGACTAGCGGGAGGGAGCAAAGATACGCAGTATTTT
v_gene: TRBV19; abundance: .; j_gene: TRBJ1-4; d_gene: TRBD1; CDR3aa: CASRVPGQGDEKLFF; CDR3nt: TGTGCCAGTAGAGTACCGGGACAGGGGGATGAAAAACTGTTTTTT
v_gene: TRBV2; abundance: .; j_gene: TRBJ2-1; d_gene: .; CDR3aa: CASGEWRGQGNEQFF; CDR3nt: TGTGCCAGCGGGGAGTGGAGGGGGCAGGGGAATGAGCAGTTCTTC
v_gene: TRBV5-1; abundance: .; j_gene: TRBJ2-3; d_gene: .; CDR3aa: CATSPSGADTQYF; CDR3nt: TGCGCCACCTCACCCTCCGGGGCAGATACGCAGTATTTT
v_gene: TRBV6-5; abundance: .; j_gene: TRBJ2-1; d_gene: TRBD2; CDR3aa: CASSHLSGSGEQFF; CDR3nt: TGTGCCAGCAGTCACCTCAGCGGGAGCGGTGAGCAGTTCTTC
v_gene: TRBV18; abundance: .; j_gene: TRBJ2-1; d_gene: TRBD2; CDR3aa: CASSPLAGGPKDEQFF; CDR3nt: TGTGCCAGCTCACCACTAGCGGGAGGGCCAAAAGATGAGCAGTTCTTC
v_gene: TRBV10-1; abundance: .; j_gene: TRBJ2-5; d_gene: .; CDR3aa: CASMGGPGETQYF; CDR3nt: TGCGCCAGCATGGGAGGCCCGGGCGAGACCCAGTACTTC
v_gene: TRBV18; abundance: .; j_gene: TRBJ2-7; d_gene: TRBD2; CDR3aa: CASSPLMFGLAGSYEQYF; CDR3nt: TGTGCCAGCTCACCCTTGATGTTCGGACTAGCGGGGTCCTACGAGCAGTACTTC
v_gene: TRBV13; abundance: .; j_gene: TRBJ2-7; d_gene: .; CDR3aa: CASSLGRQPYEQYF; CDR3nt: TGTGCCAGCAGCTTAGGTCGACAGCCCTACGAGCAGTACTTC
v_gene: TRBV10-2; abundance: .; j_gene: TRBJ2-1; d_gene: .; CDR3aa: CASSDGSSYNEQFF; CDR3nt: TGCGCCAGCAGTGACGGGAGTTCCTACAATGAGCAGTTCTTC
v_gene: TRBV5-1; abundance: .; j_gene: TRBJ1-5; d_gene: TRBD1; CDR3aa: CARTDRGQGQPQHF; CDR3nt: TGCGCCAGAACGGACAGGGGGCAGGGGCAGCCCCAGCATTTT
v_gene: TRBV6-1; abundance: .; j_gene: TRBJ1-5; d_gene: .; CDR3aa: CASSRQRLEPQHF; CDR3nt: TGTGCCAGCAGTAGACAGAGACTAGAGCCCCAGCATTTT
v_gene: TRBV11-2; abundance: .; j_gene: TRBJ2-7; d_gene: .; CDR3aa: CASSLILVSEQYF; CDR3nt: TGTGCCAGCAGCTTAATATTAGTCTCCGAGCAGTACTTC
v_gene: TRBV9; abundance: .; j_gene: TRBJ2-2; d_gene: .; CDR3aa: CASSVGSQAIANTGELFF; CDR3nt: TGTGCCAGCAGCGTAGGATCACAGGCGATTGCGAACACCGGGGAGCTGTTTTTT
v_gene: TRBV6-6; abundance: .; j_gene: TRBJ2-7; d_gene: TRBD2; CDR3aa: CASSKREGYEQYF; CDR3nt: TGTGCCAGCAGTAAGCGGGAGGGCTACGAGCAGTACTTC
v_gene: TRBV5-1; abundance: few; j_gene: TRBJ2-2; d_gene: .; CDR3aa: CASSLSANTGELFF; CDR3nt: TGCGCCAGCAGCCTTAGCGCTAACACCGGGGAGCTGTTTTTT
v_gene: TRBV7-6; abundance: .; j_gene: TRBJ2-1; d_gene: .; CDR3aa: CASSLDYSHNEQFF; CDR3nt: TGTGCCAGCAGCTTAGACTACTCTCACAATGAGCAGTTCTTC
v_gene: TRBV28; abundance: .; j_gene: TRBJ2-4; d_gene: .; CDR3aa: CASSLMIAKNIQYF; CDR3nt: TGTGCCAGCAGTTTAATGATAGCCAAAAACATTCAGTACTTC
v_gene: TRBV2; abundance: .; j_gene: TRBJ2-7; d_gene: .; CDR3aa: CASSDGGMTGSSYEQYF; CDR3nt: TGTGCCAGCAGTGATGGGGGAATGACTGGAAGCTCCTACGAGCAGTACTTC
v_gene: TRBV5-4; abundance: once; j_gene: TRBJ1-1; d_gene: .; CDR3aa: CASSRPGAPSNTEAFF; CDR3nt: TGTGCCAGCAGCCGGCCAGGGGCTCCCTCGAACACTGAAGCTTTCTTT
v_gene: TRBV4-1; abundance: .; j_gene: TRBJ2-5; d_gene: .; CDR3aa: CASSQPTGLQETQYF; CDR3nt: TGCGCCAGCAGCCAGCCAACAGGACTCCAAGAGACCCAGTACTTC
v_gene: TRBV27; abundance: .; j_gene: TRBJ2-5; d_gene: .; CDR3aa: CASSLGLNQETQYF; CDR3nt: TGTGCCAGCAGTTTGGGACTGAATCAAGAGACCCAGTACTTC
v_gene: TRBV29-1; abundance: .; j_gene: TRBJ2-1; d_gene: .; CDR3aa: CSTQGGRAQFF; CDR3nt: TGCAGCACCCAGGGGGGGCGTGCCCAGTTCTTC
v_gene: TRBV5-4; abundance: .; j_gene: TRBJ2-3; d_gene: TRBD2; CDR3aa: CASSSAGADDTQYF; CDR3nt: TGTGCCAGCAGCTCAGCGGGAGCAGATGATACGCAGTATTTT
v_gene: TRBV10-2; abundance: .; j_gene: TRBJ1-1; d_gene: .; CDR3aa: CASSDVLLNTEAFF; CDR3nt: TGCGCCAGCAGTGACGTCCTTTTGAACACTGAAGCTTTCTTT
v_gene: TRBV10-3; abundance: .; j_gene: TRBJ2-3; d_gene: .; CDR3aa: CAISFKASTDTQYF; CDR3nt: TGTGCCATCAGCTTTAAAGCGAGCACAGATACGCAGTATTTT